The 8 T cell receptor beta chains in this list originate from one sample, sequenced in a study of vaccination and CD4 T cells after COVID-19. Time point given: late sampling 161 to 241 days after vaccination in a few convalescent patients. TCRdb reanalysed the PCR reads using MiXCR and keeps one entry per CDR3 protein. The sample shows 35,000 to 45,000 distinct CDR3 sequences, approximately 40% of them seen only once. Sequenced here: CD4+ T cells from blood, sampled about 7 months after SARS-CoV-2 vaccination. The origin of the receptors is a human donor who had recovered from COVID-19.

This clonotype was found many times. J is TRBJ2-5 and V is TRBV24-1, with a tentative D call TRBD2 (6 bases). The CDR3 contains 14 residues. Trimming cost V 9 bases and J 5 bases, with 18 bases left between them. CDR1 and CDR2 (germline): KGHDR, SFDVKD. The CDR3 DNA follows: TGTGCCACCCAAGCCCGGGAGATGGTGGAGACCCAGTACTTC. Translated, it gives CATQAREMVETQYF.

A remark on this clonotype: It is likely a read error, because the conserved phenylalanine at the end of the CDR3 is missing. The chain couples TRBV20-1 to TRBJ2-7; 7 bases fit TRBD2. There are 13 residues in the CDR3. V gave up 6 bases and J gave up 4 bases; unmatched junction bases: 9. Germline lookup yields CDR1 DFQATT and CDR2 SNEGSKA (reference sequence). The CDR3 loop reads CSASLAGTYEQYL. CDR3 DNA sequence: TGCAGTGCCAGTTTAGCGGGCACATACGAGCAGTACTTA.

The rearrangement uses TRBV28 and TRBJ1-2; a possible D gene is TRBD1 (6 bases). The CDR3 loop spans 15 amino acids. The V gene lost 6 bases and the J gene lost 3 bases, with 17 bases spanning the gap. Germline V CDR1 and CDR2: MDHEN, SYDVKM. As DNA, the CDR3 is TGTGCCAGCAGGGGGTGGGGGGCTATGGACTATGGCTACACCTTC. It codes for CASRGWGAMDYGYTF.

In its sample, this clonotype was seen a few times. V and J are TRBV7-8 and TRBJ2-7, with no clear D. Trimming shortened V by 0 bases and J by 2 bases, and 8 bases separated the two germline ends. CDR1 SGHVS and CDR2 FQNEAQ come from the germline V gene. The CDR3 contains 14 residues. CDR3 loop: CASSLAAQTYEQYF. The CDR3 DNA follows: TGTGCCAGCAGCTTAGCCGCCCAGACCTACGAGCAGTACTTC.

This clonotype came up a few times. CDR3 DNA sequence: TGCAGTGCTACCCGGGGTAGCCTTAGCTCCTACAATGAGCAGTTCTTC. This gives the protein CSATRGSLSSYNEQFF. This chain links TRBV20-1 with TRBJ2-1; possible D gene TRBD2, 5 bases. The V gene's germline CDR1 is DFQATT and CDR2 SNEGSKA (reference sequence). Trimming removed 4 bases at V and 0 bases at J, with 16 bases between. The CDR3 sequence is 16 residues long.

V and J are TRBV6-5 and TRBJ2-7; 7 bases line up with TRBD2. The CDR3 runs to 18 residues. Germline values: CDR1 MNHEY, CDR2 SVGAGI. V lost 0 bases to trimming and J lost 4 bases; unmatched junction nucleotides: 15. CDR3 sequence reads: CASSYSEPTRAGFYEQYF. The CDR3 nucleotides read TGTGCCAGCAGTTACTCGGAACCCACCCGAGCGGGGTTTTACGAGCAGTACTTC.

CDR3 sequence reads: CASSLEVGETQYF. The DNA for the CDR3 is TGTGCCAGCAGTTTAGAGGTCGGGGAGACCCAGTACTTC. The rearrangement uses TRBV28 and TRBJ2-5; unclear D gene. The germline V and J ends were trimmed by 2 bases and 5 bases, with 9 bases remaining between them. CDR1 and CDR2 from the germline V gene are MDHEN and SYDVKM. This CDR3 contains 13 residues.

The chain combines TRBV24-1 with TRBJ2-2; D is unclear. The CDR3 sequence is 13 residues long. Trimming removed 4 bases at V and 0 bases at J, with 2 bases between. The germline V gene encodes CDR1 KGHDR and CDR2 SFDVKD. The DNA for the CDR3 is TGTGCCACCAGTGACCCGAACACCGGGGAGCTGTTTTTT. Amino acids: CATSDPNTGELFF.